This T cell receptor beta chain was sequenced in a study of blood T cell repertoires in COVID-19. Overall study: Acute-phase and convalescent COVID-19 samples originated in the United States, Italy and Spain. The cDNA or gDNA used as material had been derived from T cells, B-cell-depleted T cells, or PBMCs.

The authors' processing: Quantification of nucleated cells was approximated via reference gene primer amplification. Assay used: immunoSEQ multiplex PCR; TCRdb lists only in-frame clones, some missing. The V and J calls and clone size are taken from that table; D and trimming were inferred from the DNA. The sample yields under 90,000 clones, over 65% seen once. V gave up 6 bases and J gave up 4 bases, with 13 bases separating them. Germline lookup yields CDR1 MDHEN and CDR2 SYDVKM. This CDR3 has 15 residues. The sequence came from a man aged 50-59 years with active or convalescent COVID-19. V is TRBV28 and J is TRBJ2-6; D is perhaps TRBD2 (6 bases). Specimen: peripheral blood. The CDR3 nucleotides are TGTGCCAGCAGCCCCACGGGGGAGGGGGCCAACGTCCTGACTTTC. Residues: CASSPTGEGANVLTF.